A selection of T cell receptor beta chains follows, all from one sample in a study of cytotoxic CD8 clonotypes in ibrutinib-treated CLL. The assay was immunoSEQ multiplex PCR, and TCRdb's table has in-frame clones only and misses some. Altogether roughly 170,000 clones are present, roughly four fifths being singletons, with the ten largest covering about 4.9%. Sequencing used PBMCs, obtained after 24 months of ibrutinib treatment. These TCRs come from a human donor with chronic lymphocytic leukemia. Each CDR3 is given with its conserved first and last residue. The D gene is left open where the match is weak. Clone size is given for some rows only: seen once, a few or many times, or a class if the clone is expanded.

D,size,J,V,DNA,CDR3
TRBD2,-,TRBJ2-2,TRBV18,TGTGCCAGCTCACCCAGGGGACTAGCGGGATTGAACACCGGGGAGCTGTTTTTT,CASSPRGLAGLNTGELFF
TRBD1,once,TRBJ1-2,TRBV18,TGTGCCAGCTCACAGGACAGGGGAGGCAACTATGGCTACACCTTC,CASSQDRGGNYGYTF
-,once,TRBJ2-6,TRBV6-1,TGTGCCAGCACGGACACCTCCTCTGGGGCCAACGTCCTGACTTTC,CASTDTSSGANVLTF
-,-,TRBJ1-2,TRBV21-1,TGTGCCAGCAGTTTCGGGACAGGGGATTTTAGAGGGATTAACTATGGCTACACCTTC,CASSFGTGDFRGINYGYTF
-,once,TRBJ2-7,TRBV4-2,TGTGCCAGCAGCCAGGACGGCAAGTTCTCCTACGAGCAGTACTTC,CASSQDGKFSYEQYF
-,-,TRBJ2-7,TRBV7-2,TGTGCCAGCAGCTTAGGGCGAGCCTACGAGCAGTACTTC,CASSLGRAYEQYF
-,-,TRBJ1-5,TRBV18,TGTGCCAGCTCACCAATGGGGGCTAACCAGCCCCAGCATTTT,CASSPMGANQPQHF
-,-,TRBJ1-2,TRBV6-6,TGTGCCACCAAGGACAGCCTAAGTAGCTACACCTTC,CATKDSLSSYTF
TRBD2,-,TRBJ2-7,TRBV7-6,TGTGCCAGCTCAGGGACTAGCGGGAGTGCTGCCTACGAGCAGTACTTC,CASSGTSGSAAYEQYF
-,-,TRBJ1-4,TRBV9,TGTGCCAGCAGCCTGACAGCAACTAATGAAAAACTGTTTTTT,CASSLTATNEKLFF
TRBD1,-,TRBJ1-6,TRBV9,TGTGCCACGAATGGGGGACAGCGAAGCTCCTATAATTCACCCCTCCACTTT,CATNGGQRSSYNSPLHF
TRBD1,-,TRBJ2-5,TRBV27,TGTGCCAGCAGACGAGGACAGGGCCGGGAAGAGACCCAGTACTTC,CASRRGQGREETQYF
-,few,TRBJ1-5,TRBV5-1,TGCGCCAGCAGCCCGGACCTTAATCAGCCCCAGCATTTT,CASSPDLNQPQHF
-,-,TRBJ2-1,TRBV6-4,TGTGCCAGCAGTGTACGGACCTTATCCTACAATGAGCAGTTCTTC,CASSVRTLSYNEQFF
-,-,TRBJ1-2,TRBV5-1,TGCGCCAGCAGCTTGGTTCAGAATAACTATGGCTACACCTTC,CASSLVQNNYGYTF
-,-,TRBJ2-6,TRBV6-5,TGTGCCAGCAGTTATGGGAAAAGCTCTGGGGCCAACGTCCTGACTTTC,CASSYGKSSGANVLTF
-,-,TRBJ1-2,TRBV5-1,TGCGCCAGCAGCTTGGGAGGGTCTGACGGCTACACCTTC,CASSLGGSDGYTF
-,few,TRBJ1-4,TRBV15,TGTGCCACCAGCAGAGTGGGTGCAACTAATGAAAAACTGTTTTTT,CATSRVGATNEKLFF
TRBD2,-,TRBJ2-1,TRBV27,TGTGCCAGCAGTTTTGGGACTAGCGGTTACAATGAGCAGTTCTTC,CASSFGTSGYNEQFF
TRBD2,-,TRBJ2-6,TRBV27,TGTGCCAGCAGTCCGTGGACTAGCGGGAGCCGCCTTTATGGGGCCAACGTCCTGACTTTC,CASSPWTSGSRLYGANVLTF
TRBD2,-,TRBJ2-3,TRBV2,TGTGCCAGCAGTGAAAGACTAGCGGGGGGAGGCACAGATACGCAGTATTTT,CASSERLAGGGTDTQYF
-,few,TRBJ2-2,TRBV5-1,TGCGCCAGCAGCAGGGACGGACAGTATCCCGGGGAGCTGTTTTTT,CASSRDGQYPGELFF
TRBD1,-,TRBJ1-5,TRBV30,TGTGCCTGGCGGGGGACAGGCAATCAGCCCCAGCATTTT,CAWRGTGNQPQHF
-,-,TRBJ2-1,TRBV7-6,TGTGCCAGCAGCTTAGCAGGCGAGGGGGAGCAGTTCTTC,CASSLAGEGEQFF
-,once,TRBJ1-4,TRBV20-1,TGCAGTGCTAGTGGGGCCCCGCGGGTGTTTTTT,CSASGAPRVFF
-,-,TRBJ1-1,TRBV6-1,TGTGCCAGCAGTGAAGCAGTCCCGAACACTGAAGCTTTCTTT,CASSEAVPNTEAFF
-,-,TRBJ2-5,TRBV7-9,TGTGCCAGCAGCTTAGGCGGAGTAGAGACCCAGTACTTC,CASSLGGVETQYF
-,-,TRBJ2-7,TRBV2,TGTGCCAGCACCCCCGGGAGAGACTACGAGCAGTACTTC,CASTPGRDYEQYF
-,-,TRBJ1-1,TRBV9,TGTGCCAGCAGCGTGGACAGGAACACTGAAGCTTTCTTT,CASSVDRNTEAFF
-,once,TRBJ1-5,TRBV27,TGTGCCAGCAGTTTCTTCGGGGCCCGCAATCAGCCCCAGCATTTT,CASSFFGARNQPQHF
-,-,TRBJ2-7,TRBV18,TGTGCCAGCTCGCCAGGAGCCGCCTACGAGCAGTACTTC,CASSPGAAYEQYF
TRBD1,few,TRBJ1-5,TRBV19,TGTGCCGTATCGGGACAGGGCCAGGACTGGCCCCAGCATTTT,CAVSGQGQDWPQHF
-,once,TRBJ2-1,TRBV5-4,TGTGCCAGCAGCGCAGAACGGGGCCCGGGATCTGAGCAGTTCTTC,CASSAERGPGSEQFF
TRBD2,-,TRBJ2-4,TRBV7-2,TGTGCCAGCAGCTCGCGGGGGGGCAAAAACATTCAGTACTTC,CASSSRGGKNIQYF
TRBD1,-,TRBJ1-2,TRBV9,TGTGCCAGCAGCGCTATGACAGGGACCACCTTC,CASSAMTGTTF
TRBD1,-,TRBJ2-7,TRBV4-2,TGTGCCAGCAGCGAAGCGGACAGGGGGCATCCGTACTTC,CASSEADRGHPYF